A few counts support the clone carrying this T cell receptor beta chain. Its antigen is not identified. There are 17 residues in the CDR3. Germline loops: CDR1 SGHRS, CDR2 YFSETQ. V gave up 4 bases and J gave up 3 bases, with 22 bases separating them. The sequenced template was cDNA made from the entire isolated RNA. Method: immunoSEQ multiplex PCR; TCRdb's copy keeps in-frame clones and lacks some. The top ten clones hold just under 0.035% of a sample with some 230,000 clones, 9.6% of them seen once. This sample is part of a study of beta chain features in type 1 diabetes. Notes on the study in general: Any role of HLA type in TCRB rearrangement remained unresolved here. Reads derived from cDNA could over-represent cells showing high TCR expression. VDJ junctions from type 1 diabetes patients carried fewer insertions and larger deletions.

Sequenced input: naive CD4+ T cells from blood. The TCR comes from a woman under 30 in good health. The chain couples TRBV5-1 to TRBJ1-2, with TRBD1 as a possible D gene (6 bases). The DNA for the CDR3 is TGCGCCAGCAGCCCCTTAGCGTCGGGGGGCGCGGACTATGGCTACACCTTC. Protein product: CASSPLASGGADYGYTF.